A selection of T cell receptor beta chains follows, all from one sample in a study of blood T cell repertoires in COVID-19. Only in-frame clones appear in the TCRdb table, and some are missing; sequencing was by immunoSEQ multiplex PCR. The sample lists 95,000 to 100,000 clones, around 94% occurring once. Sequencing input: peripheral blood. These receptors all come from a man between 45 and 60 years old with active COVID-19. Both conserved end residues are part of each CDR3. D genes are given only for firm matches. A row's size may be missing; if present it is once, few, many or a size class.

>NA|TRBV11-2|NA|TRBJ2-3
TGTGCCAGCAGCTTGGACTTTTCGTCAGATACGCAGTATTTT
CASSLDFSSDTQYF
>NA|TRBV28|NA|TRBJ2-7
TGTGCCACCCAAAACTACGAGCAGTACTTC
CATQNYEQYF
>TRBD2|TRBV9|NA|TRBJ2-7
TGTGCCAGCAGCACACTAGCGGGAGAGTACTACGAGCAGTACTTC
CASSTLAGEYYEQYF
>TRBD2|TRBV18|NA|TRBJ2-2
TGTGCCAGCTCACTCCGGGACTATATGAACACCGGGGAGCTGTTTTTT
CASSLRDYMNTGELFF
>NA|TRBV3-1/TRBV3-2|NA|TRBJ2-1
TGTGCCAGCAGCCAAGTGACGAGGGAGAAGCAGTTCTTC
CASSQVTREKQFF
>NA|TRBV5-6|NA|TRBJ2-2
TGTGCCAGCAGCTTGCCAGGGGAGAACACCGGGGAGCTGTTTTTT
CASSLPGENTGELFF
>NA|TRBV13|NA|TRBJ1-3
TGTGCCAGCAGCTTAGGCCGCACTTGGGGAGCTGGAAACACCATATATTTT
CASSLGRTWGAGNTIYF
>NA|TRBV5-1|NA|TRBJ1-2
TGCGCCAGCAGCCCTCGGGTGGGCAGGGACTATGGCTACACCTTC
CASSPRVGRDYGYTF
>TRBD2|TRBV7-8|NA|TRBJ2-1
TGTGCCAGCAGCTTACTAGCGGGAGTCTTCAATGAGCAGTTCTTC
CASSLLAGVFNEQFF
>NA|TRBV9|NA|TRBJ2-2
TGTGCCAGCAGCTTGGGACAGAACACCGGGGAGCTGTTTTTT
CASSLGQNTGELFF
>NA|TRBV10-2|NA|TRBJ2-1
TGCGCCAGCAATCCGGACTTCTACAATGAGCAGTTCTTC
CASNPDFYNEQFF
>TRBD2|TRBV4-2|NA|TRBJ2-2
TGTGCCAGCAGCCAAGAGGGACCGGGAGGTACCGGGGAGCTGTTTTTT
CASSQEGPGGTGELFF
>NA|TRBV20-1|NA|TRBJ1-2
TGCAGTGCTAGACTCCAGGGAGGCTACACCTTC
CSARLQGGYTF
>NA|TRBV20-1|NA|TRBJ2-1
TGCAGTGCTAGGTCCGGAGGCGAGCAGTTCTTC
CSARSGGEQFF
>NA|TRBV12-1|NA|TRBJ2-1
TGTGCCAGCAGCTTAACCGCGGGAGGCAACAATGAGCAGTTCTTC
CASSLTAGGNNEQFF
>NA|TRBV28|NA|TRBJ2-7
TGTGCCAGCAGACCGACAGTGAGCTCCTACGAGCAGTACTTC
CASRPTVSSYEQYF
>TRBD2|TRBV7-3|NA|TRBJ2-2
TGTGCCAGCAGCGCTAGCGGGAGTGCGAACACCGGGGAGCTGTTTTTT
CASSASGSANTGELFF
>NA|TRBV6-1|NA|TRBJ1-4
TGTGCCAGCAGTGAATCACAGCTCAATGAAAAACTGTTTTTT
CASSESQLNEKLFF
>NA|TRBV13|NA|TRBJ1-1
TGTGCCAGCAGCCCTCGCGGGGATTGGGACACTGAAGCTTTCTTT
CASSPRGDWDTEAFF
>NA|TRBV27|NA|TRBJ1-6
TGTGCCAGCAGTTTATCCAGGGGTGCAGGTTCACCCCTCCACTTT
CASSLSRGAGSPLHF
>NA|TRBV19|once|TRBJ2-3
TGTGCCAGTACTAGTACCACCCAAGATACGCAGTATTTT
CASTSTTQDTQYF
>NA|TRBV29-1|NA|TRBJ2-3
TGCAGCGTTGGTGCCGGGGGACGGTCTAGCACAGATACGCAGTATTTT
CSVGAGGRSSTDTQYF
>TRBD2|TRBV19|NA|TRBJ2-1
TGTGCCAGTAGTGGCACCGGGACTAGCATACGGCATGAGCAGTTCTTC
CASSGTGTSIRHEQFF
>TRBD2|TRBV6-2/TRBV6-3|NA|TRBJ2-7
TGTGCCAGCAGTCTAGCGGAACCTTACGAGCAGTACTTC
CASSLAEPYEQYF
>TRBD1|TRBV7-8|NA|TRBJ2-1
TGTGCCAGCAGCTTAGAGGGACAGGGTAACAATGAGCAGTTCTTC
CASSLEGQGNNEQFF
>NA|TRBV18|NA|TRBJ1-1
TGTGCCAGCTCACCACGCCCAGAGAACACTGAAGCTTTCTTT
CASSPRPENTEAFF
>TRBD2|TRBV10-3|once|TRBJ2-7
TGTGCCATCAGTGAGACCGGACTAGCGAGTTACGAGCAGTACTTC
CAISETGLASYEQYF
>NA|TRBV6-5|NA|TRBJ2-2
TGTGCCAGCAGCACTGTGCGGACCGGGGAGCTGTTTTTT
CASSTVRTGELFF
>NA|TRBV24-1|NA|TRBJ2-3
TGTGCCGGGGACACTTCGACAGATACGCAGTATTTT
CAGDTSTDTQYF
>NA|TRBV5-1|NA|TRBJ2-3
TGCGCCAGCAGCTACTTCCGGGACAACACAGATACGCAGTATTTT
CASSYFRDNTDTQYF
>NA|TRBV10-2|NA|TRBJ2-7
TGCGCCAGCAGGGGACTCTCCTACGAGCAGTACTTC
CASRGLSYEQYF
>TRBD1|TRBV2|NA|TRBJ1-6
TGTGCCAGCAGTGTCGGACAGGGGCATAATTCACCCCTCCACTTT
CASSVGQGHNSPLHF
>NA|TRBV28|NA|TRBJ1-3
TGTGCCAGCAGTTTACAGTCTGGAAACACCATATATTTT
CASSLQSGNTIYF
>TRBD1|TRBV19|NA|TRBJ1-4
TGTGCCAGTAGGACCGGACAGGGGGGTGCGACTAATGAAAAACTGTTTTTT
CASRTGQGGATNEKLFF
>TRBD1|TRBV5-4|NA|TRBJ2-1
TGTGCCAGCAGTAGCCAGACAGGGGGTTTTTACAATGAGCAGTTCTTC
CASSSQTGGFYNEQFF
>NA|TRBV7-9|NA|TRBJ1-3
TGTGCCAGCAGCTCCTCAGGAGGCTCTGGAAACACCATATATTTT
CASSSSGGSGNTIYF
>NA|TRBV30|NA|TRBJ1-2
TGTGCCTGGAGTGTAATGGGGGCCGGCGGCTACACCTTC
CAWSVMGAGGYTF
>NA|TRBV18|NA|TRBJ2-3
TGTGCCAGCTCACCACCCCAAACAGATACGCAGTATTTT
CASSPPQTDTQYF
>NA|TRBV5-4|once|TRBJ1-2
TGTGCCAGCAGCCTGGCGGGGGGGGCGCTGGGACTGGGGAATGGCTACACCTTC
CASSLAGGALGLGNGYTF
>NA|TRBV7-9|NA|TRBJ1-6
TGTGCCAGCAGCTTATCGTTCGATTCACCCCTCCACTTT
CASSLSFDSPLHF
>NA|TRBV15|NA|TRBJ2-7
TGTGCCACCAGCAGAGATGATCTAAACAGGGACTACGAGCAGTACTTC
CATSRDDLNRDYEQYF
>NA|TRBV2|NA|TRBJ2-7
TGTGCCAGCACCCAACGGGGGGCGCTGGACGAGCAGTACTTC
CASTQRGALDEQYF
>TRBD1|TRBV5-1|NA|TRBJ1-1
TGCGCCAGCAGCCAGGACAGGCAGAACACTGAAGCTTTCTTT
CASSQDRQNTEAFF
>NA|TRBV27|NA|TRBJ2-4
TGTGCCAGCAGTACCGGTTACAGGGTGAACATTCAGTACTTC
CASSTGYRVNIQYF
>TRBD2|TRBV16|NA|TRBJ2-1
TGTGCCAGCAGCCAATCACGAGGACTAGCGGGAGGGCCCCGGGATGAGCAGTTCTTC
CASSQSRGLAGGPRDEQFF
>NA|TRBV19|NA|TRBJ1-1
TGTGCCAGTAGTCGCGGGGGGAGGAACACTGAAGCTTTCTTT
CASSRGGRNTEAFF
>TRBD2|TRBV7-3|NA|TRBJ2-7
TGTGCCAGCAGCTTATTACGGGAGGGAGTCTCCTACGAGCAGTACTTC
CASSLLREGVSYEQYF
>TRBD2|TRBV15|NA|TRBJ2-1
TGTGCCACCAGCACCCGGGCCAGCGGGGGCTACAATGAGCAGTTCTTC
CATSTRASGGYNEQFF
>TRBD1|TRBV27|NA|TRBJ2-7
TGTGCCAGCGGATCGGGACAGGGGTACGAGCAGTACTTC
CASGSGQGYEQYF
>NA|TRBV2|few|TRBJ2-2
TGTGCCAGCAGTGAATCAAGGTGGGAGTTTGCCGGGGAGCTGTTTTTT
CASSESRWEFAGELFF